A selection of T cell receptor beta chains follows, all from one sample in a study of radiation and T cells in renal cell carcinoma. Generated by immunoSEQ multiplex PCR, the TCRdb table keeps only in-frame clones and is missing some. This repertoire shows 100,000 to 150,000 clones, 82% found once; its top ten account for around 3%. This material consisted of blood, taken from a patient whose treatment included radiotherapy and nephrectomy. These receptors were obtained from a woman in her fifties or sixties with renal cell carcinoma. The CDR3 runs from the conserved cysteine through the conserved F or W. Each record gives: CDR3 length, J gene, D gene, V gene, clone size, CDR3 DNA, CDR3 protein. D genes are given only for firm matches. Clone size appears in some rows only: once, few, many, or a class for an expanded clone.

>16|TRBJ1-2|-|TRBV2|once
TGTGCCAGCTCTACTACTCGGGGGGGCATGAGCTATGGCTACACCTTC
CASSTTRGGMSYGYTF
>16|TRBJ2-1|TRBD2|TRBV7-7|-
TGTGCTAGCAGCTCGGGACTAGCGGCCTCCTACAATGAGCAGTTCTTC
CASSSGLAASYNEQFF
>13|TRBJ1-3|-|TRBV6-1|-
TGTGCCAGCAGCGCCGATCAGGGAAACACCATATATTTT
CASSADQGNTIYF
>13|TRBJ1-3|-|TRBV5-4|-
TGTGCCAGCAGCTTGTCCTCTGGAAACACCATATATTTT
CASSLSSGNTIYF
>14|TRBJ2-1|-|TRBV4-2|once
TGTGCCAGCAGCCAAATCGGGTCCTACAATGAGCAGTTCTTC
CASSQIGSYNEQFF
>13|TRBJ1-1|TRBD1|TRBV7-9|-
TGTGCCAGCAGCATACAGGGGGCCACTGAAGCTTTCTTT
CASSIQGATEAFF
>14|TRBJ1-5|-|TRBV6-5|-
TGTGCCAGCAGTTGGACACGCCTCAATCAGCCCCAGCATTTT
CASSWTRLNQPQHF
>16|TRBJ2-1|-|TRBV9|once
TGTGCCAGCAGCGTAGGCCCAGGGTACTCCTACAATGAGCAGTTCTTC
CASSVGPGYSYNEQFF
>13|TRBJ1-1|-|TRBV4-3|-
TGCGCCAGCAGCCTACATTACAACACTGAAGCTTTCTTT
CASSLHYNTEAFF
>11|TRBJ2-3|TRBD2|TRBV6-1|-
TGTGCCAGCCAGGGACTAGCGGGAAAGTATTTT
CASQGLAGKYF
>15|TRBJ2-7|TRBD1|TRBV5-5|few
TGTGCCAGCAGCACCGGGACAGTTGACTCCTACGAGCAGTACTTC
CASSTGTVDSYEQYF
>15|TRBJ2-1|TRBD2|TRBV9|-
TGTGCCAGCAGCGCGGTGATAGCGGGAGGGAATGAGCAGTTCTTC
CASSAVIAGGNEQFF
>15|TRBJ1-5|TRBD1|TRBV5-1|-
TGCGCCAGCAGCTTGGGGACAGGCTCGGGTCAGCCCCAGCATTTT
CASSLGTGSGQPQHF
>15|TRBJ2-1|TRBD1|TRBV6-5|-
TGTGCCAGCAGGCCCCCGGGACAGCTCTACAATGAGCAGTTCTTC
CASRPPGQLYNEQFF
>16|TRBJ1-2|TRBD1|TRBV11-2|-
TGTGCCAGCAGCTTCGACAGGGGTCCCACTTGGGATGGCTACACCTTC
CASSFDRGPTWDGYTF
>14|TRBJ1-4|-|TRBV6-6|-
TGTGCCAGCAGTTACGGACAGTTTAATGAAAAACTGTTTTTT
CASSYGQFNEKLFF
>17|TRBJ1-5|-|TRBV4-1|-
TGCGCCAGCAGCCAAGATCCAGGGGCCAGGGGCAGGCAGCCCCAGCATTTT
CASSQDPGARGRQPQHF
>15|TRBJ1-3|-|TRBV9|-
TGTGCCAGCAGCTCACCCGGGACGGGAGGAAACACCATATATTTT
CASSSPGTGGNTIYF
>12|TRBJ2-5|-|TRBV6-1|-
TGTGCCAGCAGTCCCGTGGTGAAGACCCAGTACTTC
CASSPVVKTQYF
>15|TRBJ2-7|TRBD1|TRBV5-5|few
TGTGCCAGCACCAGGGACAGGGACAGGGTAAGGGAGCAGTACTTC
CASTRDRDRVREQYF
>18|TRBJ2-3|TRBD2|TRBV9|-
TGTGCCAGCAGCGTAGCCCCATGGGCGGGAGCTAGCACAGATACGCAGTATTTT
CASSVAPWAGASTDTQYF
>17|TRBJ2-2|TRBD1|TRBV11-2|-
TGTGCCAGCAGCTTAGCGGGGGACAGGGGGCCTACCGGGGAGCTGTTTTTT
CASSLAGDRGPTGELFF
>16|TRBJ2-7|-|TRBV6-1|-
TGTGCCAGCAGTGAAGGACAGTCGGTCCCCTCCTACGAGCAGTACTTC
CASSEGQSVPSYEQYF
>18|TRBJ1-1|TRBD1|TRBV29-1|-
TGCAGCGTCCGGAATCGTAACCGGGACAGGGGGTCCTCGACTGAAGCTTTCTTT
CSVRNRNRDRGSSTEAFF
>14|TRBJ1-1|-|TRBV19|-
TGTGCCAGTAGTATAAGGAGGGGGTCGACTGAAGCTTTCTTT
CASSIRRGSTEAFF
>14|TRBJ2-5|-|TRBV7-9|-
TGTGCCAGCAGCTTAGAGGGATCTCCTTCGACCCAGTACTTC
CASSLEGSPSTQYF
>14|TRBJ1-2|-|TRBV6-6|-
TGTGCCAGCAGTTACCACAACAGGGACTATGGCTACACCTTC
CASSYHNRDYGYTF
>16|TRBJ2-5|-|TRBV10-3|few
TGTGCCATCGGAGTGGGCGCCTCGGCCGGCGGGGAGACCCAGTACTTC
CAIGVGASAGGETQYF
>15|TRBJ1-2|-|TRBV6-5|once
TGTGCCAGCAGTCCTACAGGGTCTTTGGGCTATGGCTACACCTTC
CASSPTGSLGYGYTF
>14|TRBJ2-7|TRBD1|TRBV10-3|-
TGTGCCATCAGTGGGACAGGGAGCGCCTACGAGCAGTACTTC
CAISGTGSAYEQYF
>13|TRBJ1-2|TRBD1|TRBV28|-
TGTGCCAGCAGTTTGCAGGGGGGGTATGGCTACACCTTC
CASSLQGGYGYTF
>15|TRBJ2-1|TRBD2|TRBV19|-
TGTGCCAGTAGTATATCCGGACTAGCGGGGAATGAGCAGTTCTTC
CASSISGLAGNEQFF
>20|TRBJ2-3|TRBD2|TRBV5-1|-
TGCGCCAGCAGCTCGACTCTAGCGGGAGGCCCCCCGAGAGGCACAGATACGCAGTATTTT
CASSSTLAGGPPRGTDTQYF
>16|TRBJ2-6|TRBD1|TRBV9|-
TGTGCCAGCAGCGTTACCGGGACAGCTGGGGCCAACGTCCTGACTTTC
CASSVTGTAGANVLTF
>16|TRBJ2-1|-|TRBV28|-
TGTGCCAGCAGATCGGACCACTACACTTCCTACAATGAGCAGTTCTTC
CASRSDHYTSYNEQFF
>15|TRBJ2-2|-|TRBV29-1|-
TGCAGCGTAGTGGCTGCAGGGGTGAACACCGGGGAGCTGTTTTTT
CSVVAAGVNTGELFF
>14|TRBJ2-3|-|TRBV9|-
TGTGCCAGCAGCCAAAACAGTCTCACAGATACGCAGTATTTT
CASSQNSLTDTQYF
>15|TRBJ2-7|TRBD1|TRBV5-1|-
TGCGCCAGCAGCTGGGGACAGGGGAGGACCTACGAGCAGTACTTC
CASSWGQGRTYEQYF
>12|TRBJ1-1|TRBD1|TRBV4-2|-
TGTGCCAGCAGTTCGGGACAGACTGAAGCTTTCTTT
CASSSGQTEAFF
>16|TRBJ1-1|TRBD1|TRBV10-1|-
TGCGCCAGCATCCCCGGACAGGGGCTTTTGAACACTGAAGCTTTCTTT
CASIPGQGLLNTEAFF
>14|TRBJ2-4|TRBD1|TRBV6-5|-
TGTGCCAGCAGCAACAGGGGGGCCAAAAACATTCAGTACTTC
CASSNRGAKNIQYF
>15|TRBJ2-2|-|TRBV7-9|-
TGTGCCAGCAGCTTTTTCCAGGGGCGGTCCGGGGAGCTGTTTTTT
CASSFFQGRSGELFF
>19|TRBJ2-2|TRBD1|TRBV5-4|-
TGTGCCAGCAGCTTGGGGTTTTCGATCGGGACAGTGAACACCGGGGAGCTGTTTTTT
CASSLGFSIGTVNTGELFF
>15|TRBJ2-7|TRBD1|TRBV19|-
TGTGCCAGTAGCGACCGGGACAGGGCCTCCTACGAGCAGTACTTC
CASSDRDRASYEQYF
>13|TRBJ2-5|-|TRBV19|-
TGTGCCAGTAGTATCGGGCAGCAAGAGACCCAGTACTTC
CASSIGQQETQYF
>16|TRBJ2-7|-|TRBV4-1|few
TGCGCCAGCAGCCAAGTGCCGGAGATAAGCTCCTACGAGCAGTACTTC
CASSQVPEISSYEQYF
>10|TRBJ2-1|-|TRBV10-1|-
TGCGCCAGCAGCGGATGGGAGCAGTTCTTC
CASSGWEQFF